These T cell receptor beta chains were read from a single sample in a study of T cells after yellow fever vaccination. TCRdb called the 5' RACE reads again in MiXCR, with one record for every CDR3 protein. The repertoire holds over 150,000 distinct CDR3 sequences, with 5.5% to 8% as singletons. Sequencing was performed on CD4+ T cells sorted from PBMCs, taken on the day of the first yellow fever vaccination. The receptors shown here come from a man younger than 35 who received the YFV17D yellow fever vaccine. CDR3s include the opening cysteine and the closing phenylalanine or tryptophan. The order of the fields is D gene, J gene, V gene, clone size, CDR3 DNA, CDR3 protein. A D gene is named only where the DNA matches it firmly. Rows give clone size only sometimes, using once, few, many, or a class for an expanded clone.

NA | TRBJ2-7 | TRBV5-1 | many | TGTGCCAGCTCACCAGGGACCGTACTCTACGAGCAGTACTTC | CASSPGTVLYEQYF
TRBD2 | TRBJ2-2 | TRBV25-1 | few | TGTGCCAGTAAACCCGAACTAGCGGGCATTAACACCGGGGAGCTGTTTTTT | CASKPELAGINTGELFF
NA | TRBJ1-2 | TRBV12-3/TRBV12-4 | many | TGTGCCAGCAGACTTGACGGTAACTATGGCTACACCTTC | CASRLDGNYGYTF
NA | TRBJ2-2 | TRBV28 | NA | TGTGCCACCATTGCAGGCCCGAACACCGGGGAGCTGTTTTTT | CATIAGPNTGELFF
TRBD1 | TRBJ1-2 | TRBV28 | many | TGTGCCAGCAGTTTACAGGGGGCTGACTATGGCTACACCTTC | CASSLQGADYGYTF
NA | TRBJ2-5 | TRBV7-2 | many | TGTGCCAGCAGCTCCATAGCGCAGACCCAGTACTTC | CASSSIAQTQYF
NA | TRBJ2-5 | TRBV7-2 | few | TGTGCCAGCACTACCTATAGGGGAACCGGGGTCTACTTC | CASTTYRGTGVYF
NA | TRBJ1-6 | TRBV6-2/TRBV6-3 | few | TGTGCCAGCAGTTACATTGAGAATTCACCCCTCCACTTT | CASSYIENSPLHF
NA | TRBJ2-3 | TRBV7-2 | NA | TGTGCCAGCAGCCAAAGGGTTTATACGCAGTATTTT | CASSQRVYTQYF
NA | TRBJ2-5 | TRBV5-6 | few | TGTGCCAGCAGGCCCGACCCCATACGAGAGGAGACCCAGTACTTC | CASRPDPIREETQYF
NA | TRBJ1-1 | TRBV3-1 | NA | TGTGCCAGCAGCCCTTCCCGCACTGAAGCTTTCTTT | CASSPSRTEAFF
NA | TRBJ1-4 | TRBV4-1 | many | TGCGCCAGCAGCCAAGCTCCAGGGCTTAATGAAAAACTGTTTTTT | CASSQAPGLNEKLFF
NA | TRBJ1-6 | TRBV7-2 | few | TGTGCCAGCAGCTTCGGACAGTATTCACCCCTCCACTTT | CASSFGQYSPLHF
TRBD2 | TRBJ2-5 | TRBV7-2 | many | TGTGCCAGCAGCTTAGAGTCGGCTAGCGGGGTAGAGACCCAGTACTTC | CASSLESASGVETQYF